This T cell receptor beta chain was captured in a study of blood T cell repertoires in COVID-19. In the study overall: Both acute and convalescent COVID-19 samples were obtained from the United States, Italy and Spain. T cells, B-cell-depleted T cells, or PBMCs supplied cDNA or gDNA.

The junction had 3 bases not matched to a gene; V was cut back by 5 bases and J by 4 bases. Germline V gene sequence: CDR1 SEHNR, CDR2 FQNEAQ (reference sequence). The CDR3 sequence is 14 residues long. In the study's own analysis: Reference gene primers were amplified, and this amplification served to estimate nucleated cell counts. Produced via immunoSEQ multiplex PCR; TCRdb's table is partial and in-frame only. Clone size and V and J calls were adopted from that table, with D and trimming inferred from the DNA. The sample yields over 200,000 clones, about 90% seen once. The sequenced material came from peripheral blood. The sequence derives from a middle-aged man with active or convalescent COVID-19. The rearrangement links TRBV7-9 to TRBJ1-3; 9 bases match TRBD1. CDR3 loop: CASSPGQGGNTIYF. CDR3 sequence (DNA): TGTGCCAGCAGCCCTGGACAGGGGGGAAACACCATATATTTT.